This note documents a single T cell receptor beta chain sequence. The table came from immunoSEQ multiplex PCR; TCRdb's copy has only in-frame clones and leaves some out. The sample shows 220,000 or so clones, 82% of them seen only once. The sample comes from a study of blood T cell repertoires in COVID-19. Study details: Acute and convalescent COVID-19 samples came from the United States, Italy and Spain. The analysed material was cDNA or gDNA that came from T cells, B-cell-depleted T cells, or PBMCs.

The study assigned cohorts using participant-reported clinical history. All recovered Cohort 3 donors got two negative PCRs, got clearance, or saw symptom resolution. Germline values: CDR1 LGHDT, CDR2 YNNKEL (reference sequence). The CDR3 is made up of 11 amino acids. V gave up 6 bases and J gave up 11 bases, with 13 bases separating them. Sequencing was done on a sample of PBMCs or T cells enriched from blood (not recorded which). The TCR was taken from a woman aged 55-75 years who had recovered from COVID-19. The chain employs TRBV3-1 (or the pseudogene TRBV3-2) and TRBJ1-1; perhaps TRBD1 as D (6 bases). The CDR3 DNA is TGTGCCAGCAGACAGGGAAGGGGCGCTTTCTTT. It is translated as CASRQGRGAFF.